The entry below gives a single TCR beta chain sequence along with its context. These data belong to a study of blood T cell repertoires in COVID-19. Clones were read by immunoSEQ multiplex PCR, and TCRdb kept only the in-frame ones, dropping some. The sample has 150,000 to 200,000 clones; just over 85% are singletons. The CDR3 runs to 15 residues. The V gene lost 7 bases and the J gene lost 0 bases, with 17 bases spanning the gap. In germline, CDR1 is SGHRS, CDR2 YFSETQ. The receptor was isolated from a woman aged 18-29 years who had recovered from COVID-19. The rearrangement links TRBV5-1 to TRBJ2-7; TRBD2 is a possible D gene (6 bases). The specimen was PBMCs or T cells enriched from blood (not recorded which). The CDR3 nucleotides read TGCGCCAGCTACATTAATGCGGGGAGCTCCTACGAGCAGTACTTC. Amino acid sequence: CASYINAGSSYEQYF.